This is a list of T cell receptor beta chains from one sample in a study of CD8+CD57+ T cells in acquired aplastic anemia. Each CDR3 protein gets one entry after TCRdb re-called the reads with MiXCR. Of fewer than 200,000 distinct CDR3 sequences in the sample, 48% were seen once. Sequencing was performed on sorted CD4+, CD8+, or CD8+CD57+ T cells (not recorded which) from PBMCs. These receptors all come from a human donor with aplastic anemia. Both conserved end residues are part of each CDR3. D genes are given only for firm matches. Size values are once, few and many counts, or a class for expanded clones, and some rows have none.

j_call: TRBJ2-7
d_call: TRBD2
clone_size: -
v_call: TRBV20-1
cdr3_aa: CSARVPGLEADEQYF
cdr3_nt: TGCAGTGCTAGAGTCCCGGGACTAGAGGCTGATGAGCAGTACTTC

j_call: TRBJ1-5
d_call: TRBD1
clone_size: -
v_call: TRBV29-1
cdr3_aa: CSAAGTGNQPQHF
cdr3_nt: TGCAGCGCCGCCGGGACAGGGAATCAGCCCCAGCATTTT

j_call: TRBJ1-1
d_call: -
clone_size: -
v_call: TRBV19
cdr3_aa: CASRSLTDRNTEAFF
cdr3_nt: TGTGCCAGTAGATCCTTGACCGACAGGAACACTGAAGCTTTCTTT

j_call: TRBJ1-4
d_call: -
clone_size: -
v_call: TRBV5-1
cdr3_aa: CASSLAGQVNEKLFF
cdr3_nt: TGCGCCAGCAGCTTGGCGGGACAAGTTAATGAAAAACTGTTTTTT

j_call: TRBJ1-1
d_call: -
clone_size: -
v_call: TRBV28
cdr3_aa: CASSYRMNTEAFF
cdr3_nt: TGTGCCAGCAGTTACAGGATGAACACTGAAGCTTTCTTT

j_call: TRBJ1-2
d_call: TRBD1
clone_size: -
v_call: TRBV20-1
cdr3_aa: CSARANLQGANYGYTF
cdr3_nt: TGCAGTGCTAGAGCGAACCTGCAGGGGGCGAATTATGGCTACACCTTC

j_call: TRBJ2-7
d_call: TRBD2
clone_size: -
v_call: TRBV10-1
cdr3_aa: CASSQGLAVDYEQYF
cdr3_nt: TGCGCCAGCAGTCAAGGACTAGCGGTGGACTACGAGCAGTACTTC

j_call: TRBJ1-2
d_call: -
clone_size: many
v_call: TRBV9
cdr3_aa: CASSVVDEGYGYTF
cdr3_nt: TGTGCCAGCAGCGTAGTAGATGAGGGGTATGGCTACACCTTC

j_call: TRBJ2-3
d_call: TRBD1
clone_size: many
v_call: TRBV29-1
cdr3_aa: CSVETGSDTQYF
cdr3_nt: TGCAGCGTTGAGACAGGGTCAGATACGCAGTATTTT

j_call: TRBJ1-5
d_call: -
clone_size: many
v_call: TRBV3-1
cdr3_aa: CASSQALSNQPQHF
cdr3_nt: TGTGCCAGCAGCCAAGCCCTTAGCAATCAGCCCCAGCATTTT

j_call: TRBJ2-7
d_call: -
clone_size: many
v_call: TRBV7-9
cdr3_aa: CASSLELAVQYF
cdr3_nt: TGTGCCAGCAGCTTAGAGTTGGCGGTGCAGTACTTC

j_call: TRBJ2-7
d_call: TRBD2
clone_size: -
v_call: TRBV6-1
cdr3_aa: CASSPGLAYIYEQYF
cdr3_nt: TGTGCCAGCAGTCCGGGACTAGCGTATATCTACGAGCAGTACTTC

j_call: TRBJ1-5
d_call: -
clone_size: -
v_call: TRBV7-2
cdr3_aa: CASSLRVQPQHF
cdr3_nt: TGTGCCAGCAGCTTGAGGGTTCAGCCCCAGCATTTT

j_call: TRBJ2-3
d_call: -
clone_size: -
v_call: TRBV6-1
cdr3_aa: CASSGDSDSTDTQYF
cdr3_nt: TGTGCCAGCAGTGGAGACAGCGATAGCACAGATACGCAGTATTTT

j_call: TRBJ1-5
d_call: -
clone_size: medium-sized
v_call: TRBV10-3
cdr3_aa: CAISESRGNQPQHF
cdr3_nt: TGTGCCATCAGTGAGTCGAGGGGGAATCAGCCCCAGCATTTT

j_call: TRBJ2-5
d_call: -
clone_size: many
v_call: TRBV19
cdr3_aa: CASSRQGGRETQYF
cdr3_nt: TGTGCCAGTTCAAGACAGGGAGGGAGAGAGACCCAGTACTTC

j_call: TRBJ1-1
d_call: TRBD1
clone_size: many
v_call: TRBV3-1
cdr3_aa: CASSPRGQAENTEAFF
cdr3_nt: TGTGCCAGCAGCCCTCGAGGACAGGCGGAGAACACTGAAGCTTTCTTT

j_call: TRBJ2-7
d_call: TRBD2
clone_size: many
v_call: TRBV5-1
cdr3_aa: CASSPGGTSGPYEQYF
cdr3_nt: TGCGCCAGCAGCCCGGGCGGGACTAGCGGTCCCTACGAGCAGTACTTC

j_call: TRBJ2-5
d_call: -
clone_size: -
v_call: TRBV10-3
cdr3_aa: CAIRTDEGTQYF
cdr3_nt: TGTGCCATCAGGACAGACGAGGGTACCCAGTACTTC

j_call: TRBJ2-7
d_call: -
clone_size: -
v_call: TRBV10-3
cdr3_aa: CAISGRGRGYEQYF
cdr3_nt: TGTGCCATCAGTGGCCGGGGCAGGGGCTACGAGCAGTACTTC

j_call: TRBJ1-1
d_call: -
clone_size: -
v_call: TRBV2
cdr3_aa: CASSPRERMNTEAFF
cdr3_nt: TGTGCCAGCAGCCCCCGCGAGCGGATGAACACTGAAGCTTTCTTT

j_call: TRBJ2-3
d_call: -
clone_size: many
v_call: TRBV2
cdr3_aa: CASSAGTDTQYF
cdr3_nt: TGTGCCAGCAGTGCAGGCACAGATACGCAGTATTTT

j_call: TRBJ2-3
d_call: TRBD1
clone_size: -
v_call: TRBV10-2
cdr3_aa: CASKQGAPGTDTQYF
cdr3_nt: TGCGCCAGCAAGCAGGGGGCGCCGGGCACAGATACGCAGTATTTT

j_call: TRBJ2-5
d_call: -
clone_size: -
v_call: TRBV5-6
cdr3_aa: CASSSSSAGRETQYF
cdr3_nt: TGTGCCAGCAGCTCCTCCTCGGCAGGGCGGGAGACCCAGTACTTC

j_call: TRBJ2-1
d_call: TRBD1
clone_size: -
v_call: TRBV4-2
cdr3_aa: CASSPMTGGFSHEQFF
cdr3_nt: TGTGCCAGCAGCCCCATGACAGGGGGCTTTAGCCATGAGCAGTTCTTC

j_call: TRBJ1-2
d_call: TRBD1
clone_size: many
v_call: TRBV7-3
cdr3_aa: CASSERGQAGGYTF
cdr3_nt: TGTGCCAGCAGCGAACGGGGACAGGCGGGTGGCTACACCTTC

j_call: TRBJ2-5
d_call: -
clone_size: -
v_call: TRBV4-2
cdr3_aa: CASSQDGSGETQYF
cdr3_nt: TGTGCCAGCAGCCAAGATGGTAGCGGAGAGACCCAGTACTTC

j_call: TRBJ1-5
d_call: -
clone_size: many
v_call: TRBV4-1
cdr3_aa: CASSQEGTHQPQHF
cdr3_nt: TGCGCCAGCAGCCAAGAAGGAACACATCAGCCCCAGCATTTT

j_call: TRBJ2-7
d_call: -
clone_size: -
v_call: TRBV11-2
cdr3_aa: CASSLGFGDEQYF
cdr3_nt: TGTGCCAGCAGCTTAGGGTTCGGGGACGAGCAGTACTTC

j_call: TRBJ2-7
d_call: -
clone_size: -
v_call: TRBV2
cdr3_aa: CASSALLAYEQYF
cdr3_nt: TGTGCCAGCAGTGCCCTACTAGCCTACGAGCAGTACTTC

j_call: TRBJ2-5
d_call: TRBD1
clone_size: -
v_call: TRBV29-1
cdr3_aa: CSRWTGSEETQYF
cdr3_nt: TGCAGCCGCTGGACAGGGAGTGAGGAGACCCAGTACTTC

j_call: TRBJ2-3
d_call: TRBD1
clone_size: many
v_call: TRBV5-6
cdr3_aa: CASSLGGTGVFGTDTQYF
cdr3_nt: TGTGCCAGCAGCTTGGGGGGGACAGGGGTTTTTGGCACAGATACGCAGTATTTT

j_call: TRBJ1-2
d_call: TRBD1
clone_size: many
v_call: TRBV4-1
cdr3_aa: CASSQVAGGGGYTF
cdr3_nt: TGCGCCAGCAGCCAAGTCGCAGGGGGAGGTGGCTACACCTTC

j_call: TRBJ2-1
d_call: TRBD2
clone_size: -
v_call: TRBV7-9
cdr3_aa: CATSGRMEFF
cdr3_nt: TGTGCCACTAGCGGGAGAATGGAGTTCTTC

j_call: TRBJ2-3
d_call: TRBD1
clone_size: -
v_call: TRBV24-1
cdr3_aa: CATQDRVRDTQYF
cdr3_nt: TGTGCCACCCAGGACAGGGTCCGAGATACGCAGTATTTT

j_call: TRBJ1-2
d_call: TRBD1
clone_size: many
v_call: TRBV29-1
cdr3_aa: CSVSPGQGFGYGYTF
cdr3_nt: TGCAGCGTCTCACCGGGACAGGGGTTCGGCTATGGCTACACCTTC

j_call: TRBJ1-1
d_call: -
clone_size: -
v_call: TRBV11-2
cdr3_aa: CASSLREAAGWGTEAFF
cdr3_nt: TGTGCCAGCAGCTTGAGGGAGGCAGCCGGATGGGGTACTGAAGCTTTCTTT

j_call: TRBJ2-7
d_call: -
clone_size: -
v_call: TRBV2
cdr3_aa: CASRIRTVGAYERYF
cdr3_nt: TGTGCCAGCAGGATCAGGACAGTGGGAGCCTACGAGCGGTACTTC

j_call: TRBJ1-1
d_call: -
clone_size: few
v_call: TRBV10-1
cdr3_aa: CASSDPGLNTEAFF
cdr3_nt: TGCGCCAGCAGTGACCCAGGGTTGAACACTGAAGCTTTCTTT

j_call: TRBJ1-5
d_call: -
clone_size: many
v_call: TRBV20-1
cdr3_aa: CSARVRGRVNLWPQHF
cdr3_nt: TGCAGTGCTAGAGTGAGGGGCAGGGTAAATCTGTGGCCCCAGCATTTT

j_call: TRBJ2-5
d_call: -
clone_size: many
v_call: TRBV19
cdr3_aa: CASSPETQEAQYF
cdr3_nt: TGTGCCAGTAGCCCAGAAACCCAAGAGGCCCAGTACTTC

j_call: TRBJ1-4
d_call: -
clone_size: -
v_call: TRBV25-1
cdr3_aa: CATEERDQKLFF
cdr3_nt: TGTGCCACCGAGGAAAGGGATCAAAAACTGTTTTTT

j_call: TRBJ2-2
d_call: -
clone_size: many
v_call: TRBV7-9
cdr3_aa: CASSLVTGNTGELFF
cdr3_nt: TGTGCCAGCAGCTTAGTTACAGGGAACACCGGGGAGCTGTTTTTT

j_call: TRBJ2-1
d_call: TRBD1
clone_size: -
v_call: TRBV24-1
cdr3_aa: CATSDLGGQGYNEQFF
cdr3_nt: TGTGCCACCAGTGATTTGGGGGGACAGGGATACAATGAGCAGTTCTTC

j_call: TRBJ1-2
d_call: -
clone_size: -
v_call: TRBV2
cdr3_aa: CASSEQSYGYTF
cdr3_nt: TGTGCCAGCAGTGAACAGTCCTATGGCTACACCTTC

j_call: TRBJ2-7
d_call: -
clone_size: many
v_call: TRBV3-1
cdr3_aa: CASSASPYEQYF
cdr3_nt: TGTGCCAGCAGCGCGTCCCCCTACGAGCAGTACTTC

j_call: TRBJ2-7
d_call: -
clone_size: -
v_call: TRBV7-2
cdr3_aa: CASSLRDPLYEQYF
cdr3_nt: TGTGCCAGCAGCTTACGCGACCCACTGTACGAGCAGTACTTC

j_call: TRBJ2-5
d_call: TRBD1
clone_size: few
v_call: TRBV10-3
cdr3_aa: CAISEFVGTAQETQYF
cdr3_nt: TGTGCCATCAGTGAGTTCGTCGGGACAGCCCAAGAGACCCAGTACTTC

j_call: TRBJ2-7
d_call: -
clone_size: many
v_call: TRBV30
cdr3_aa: CAWSVNAGPYEQYF
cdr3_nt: TGTGCCTGGAGTGTAAACGCGGGACCTTACGAGCAGTACTTC

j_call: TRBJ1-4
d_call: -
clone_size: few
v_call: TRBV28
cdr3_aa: CASSLLAGSDEKLFF
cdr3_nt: TGTGCCAGCAGTTTATTGGCAGGGAGTGATGAAAAACTGTTTTTT

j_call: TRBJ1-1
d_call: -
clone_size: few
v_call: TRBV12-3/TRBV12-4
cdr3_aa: CASSSRWAVAFF
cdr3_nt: TGTGCCAGCAGTTCCCGGTGGGCTGTGGCTTTCTTT

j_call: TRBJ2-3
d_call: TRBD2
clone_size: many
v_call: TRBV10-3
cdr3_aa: CAISESGTSGTGADTQYF
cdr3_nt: TGTGCCATCAGTGAGTCCGGGACTAGCGGGACAGGGGCAGATACGCAGTATTTT

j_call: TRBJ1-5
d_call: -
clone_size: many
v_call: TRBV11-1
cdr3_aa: CASSTFAGGWSNQPQHF
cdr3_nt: TGTGCCAGCAGCACCTTCGCGGGTGGTTGGAGCAATCAGCCCCAGCATTTT

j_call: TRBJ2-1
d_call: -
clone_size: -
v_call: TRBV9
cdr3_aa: CASSGYSNEQFF
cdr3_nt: TGTGCCAGCAGCGGTTATAGCAATGAGCAGTTCTTC